The 23 T cell receptor beta chains given below trace back to one sample, sequenced in a study of T cell responses to AZD1222 COVID-19 vaccine (dated by TCRdb to the early 2020s). Library preparation employed the immunoSEQ multiplex PCR assay. TCRdb took this table from immuneACCESS and kept in-frame rearrangements with V and J called. Such tables lack part of the clones; where checked against another copy, unresolved V genes explain under half of the gap, and the rest is unexplained. Counted in this sample were about 19,000 clones; 81% of them appeared once. The ten largest clones represent around 20% of the sample. Reading the label with the study, this specimen's time point is: about 28 days (+/-7) after the second vaccine dose. Specimen: peripheral blood, collected 28 days after the second AZD1222 dose. The receptor set was obtained from an adult who received the AZD1222 COVID-19 vaccine.

The chain couples TRBV19 to TRBJ2-7; D not certain. V lost 5 bases and J lost 0, with 5 bases in between. Per germline, CDR1 LNHDA and CDR2 SQIVND (reference sequence). The CDR3 consists of 12 residues. The CDR3 loop reads CASSADSYEQYF. The CDR3 nucleotides read TGTGCCAGTAGTGCAGACTCCTACGAGCAGTACTTC. Complete variable domain (other parts from reference TRBV19 and TRBJ2-7): DGGITQSPKYLFRKEGQNVTLSCEQNLNHDAMYWYRQDPGQGLRLIYYSQIVNDFQKGDIAEGYSVSREKKESFPLTVTSAQKNPTAFYLCASSADSYEQYFGPGTRLTVT.

V gene TRBV27 combines with J gene TRBJ2-7, with 7 bases fitting TRBD1. The CDR3 spans 16 residues. The V and J ends lost 7 bases and 0 bases, in that order; junction bases with no gene match: 12. From germline, CDR1 is MNHEY and CDR2 SMNVEV (reference sequence). The CDR3 spells CASTHRTGDSSYEQYF. The CDR3 DNA follows: TGTGCCAGCACGCACCGGACAGGCGACAGCTCCTACGAGCAGTACTTC.

The rearrangement links TRBV5-4 to TRBJ1-3; a weak D match, TRBD1 (6 bases). Germline V gene data show CDR1 as SGHNT and CDR2 as YYREEE (reference sequence). V shed 5 bases and J shed 4 bases, with 22 bases lying between them. The CDR3 totals 17 residues. CDR3 DNA: TGTGCCAGCAGGCTCGAGGAAGGGGGGGAGGACGGAAACACCATATATTTT. Protein: CASRLEEGGEDGNTIYF.

V and J are TRBV20-1 and TRBJ1-4; no firm D call. Trimming left V 1 base short and J 8 bases short, with 5 bases between. The CDR3 extends over 11 amino acids. The germline CDR1 and CDR2 sequences are DFQATT and SNEGSKA (reference sequence). CDR3 loop: CSARGREKLFF. The DNA of the CDR3 is TGCAGTGCTAGAGGACGGGAAAAACTGTTTTTT.

The rearrangement joins TRBV12-3 or TRBV12-4 to TRBJ1-2; D not certain. This CDR3 has 13 residues. The ends were cut back, 7 bases at V and 0 bases at J, with 9 bases in the middle. CDR3 DNA sequence: TGTGCCAGCAAAATGACGTCTAACTATGGCTACACCTTC. Residues: CASKMTSNYGYTF.

The rearrangement joins TRBV19 to TRBJ1-2, with 7 bases matching TRBD1. CDR1 is LNHDA and CDR2 is SQIVND in the germline V gene (reference sequence). The CDR3 spans 14 residues. V dropped 5 bases and J dropped 8; count of bases not matched to a gene: 11. The CDR3 loop reads CASSQQQGSEGYTF. The CDR3 DNA reads TGTGCCAGTAGTCAACAACAGGGGTCGGAAGGCTACACCTTC. Drawing the rest from reference TRBV19 and TRBJ1-2, the complete variable domain is DGGITQSPKYLFRKEGQNVTLSCEQNLNHDAMYWYRQDPGQGLRLIYYSQIVNDFQKGDIAEGYSVSREKKESFPLTVTSAQKNPTAFYLCASSQQQGSEGYTFGSGTRLTVV.

This clone was seen once. This rearrangement joins TRBV4-3 to TRBJ1-2; 8 nucleotides align to TRBD1. The CDR3 loop spans 16 amino acids. Trimming cost V 1 base and J 7 bases; bases outside gene matches: 11. Per the germline V gene, CDR1 is LGHNA and CDR2 is YSLEER. This CDR3 is CASSQAWGQGAGGYTF. CDR3 DNA: TGCGCCAGCAGCCAAGCGTGGGGCCAGGGGGCCGGTGGCTACACCTTC.

V is TRBV5-4 and J is TRBJ1-2; 7 positions agree with TRBD1. The ends lost 4 bases at V and 8 bases at J; junction bases unmatched: 5. The CDR3 loop spans 12 amino acids. CDR1 SGHNT and CDR2 YYREEE come from the germline V gene (reference sequence). The CDR3 sequence is CASSMRQGGYTF. The CDR3 DNA follows: TGTGCCAGCAGCATGCGACAGGGCGGCTACACCTTC. The variable domain in full, completed from reference TRBV5-4 and TRBJ1-2, reads ETGVTQSPTHLIKTRGQQVTLRCSSQSGHNTVSWYQQALGQGPQFIFQYYREEENGRGNFPPRFSGLQFPNYSSELNVNALELDDSALYLCASSMRQGGYTFGSGTRLTVV.

This clone turned up a few times. J is TRBJ1-6 and V is TRBV10-3; 7 nucleotides match TRBD1. The CDR3 consists of 16 residues. The germline V gene encodes CDR1 ENHRY and CDR2 SYGVKD. V shed 11 bases, J shed 0 bases, and the junction held 10 bases outside the gene matches. This CDR3 reads CASQGGMSSYNSPLHF. CDR3 DNA sequence: TGTGCCTCCCAGGGGGGAATGAGCTCCTATAATTCACCCCTCCACTTT.

The table lists this clone with a few counts. This rearrangement joins TRBV30 to TRBJ2-7; D is tentatively TRBD1 or TRBD2 (5 bases each). This CDR3 comprises 17 residues. Germline lookup yields CDR1 GTSNPN and CDR2 SVGIG (reference sequence). V was pared by 0 bases and J by 0 bases, with 18 bases between. CDR3 loop: CAWSVKGFGVSSYEQYF. Here the CDR3 DNA reads TGTGCCTGGAGTGTAAAGGGGTTCGGGGTGAGCTCCTACGAGCAGTACTTC. The full variable domain, its missing parts supplied by reference TRBV30 and TRBJ2-7, is SQTIHQWPATLVQPVGSPLSLECTVEGTSNPNLYWYRQAAGRGLQLLFYSVGIGQISSEVPQNLSASRPQDRQFILSSKKLLLSDSGFYLCAWSVKGFGVSSYEQYFGPGTRLTVT.

With respect to this clone: One end of the junction fails to match germline, which may point to a read error. The chain employs TRBV6-5 and TRBJ1-6, with 7 bases aligning to TRBD1. This CDR3 has 14 residues. From germline, CDR1 is MNHEY and CDR2 SVGAGI. The CDR3 nucleotides read TGTGCCAGCAGGAACTACCGTCTGGACAGGCCTCCCCTTTTC. Translated: CASRNYRLDRPPLF.

In DNA, the CDR3 is TGTGCCAGCAGCTTAGAGGGGGGCGAGAACACTGAAGCTTTCTTT. Encoded protein: CASSLEGGENTEAFF. The chain couples TRBV7-2 to TRBJ1-1, with D tentatively TRBD1 (6 bases). The CDR3 is 15 residues long. V gave up 1 base and J gave up 1 base, with 10 bases separating them. Germline V gives CDR1 SGHTA, CDR2 FQGNSA.

The chain is built from TRBV3-1 (or the pseudogene TRBV3-2) and TRBJ1-6, with D possibly matching TRBD1 (5 bases). Per the germline V gene, CDR1 is LGHDT and CDR2 is YNNKEL (reference sequence). V was pared by 5 bases and J by 7 bases, with 18 bases between. The CDR3 runs 16 residues. The CDR3 DNA reads TGTGCCAGCAGCGGAGGATACGGGACGGGGAATTCACCCCTCCACTTT. Its translation is CASSGGYGTGNSPLHF.

Only a few counts were recorded for this clone. The genes are TRBV27 and TRBJ1-6; D gene ambiguous. This CDR3 has 18 residues. The germline CDR1 and CDR2 sequences are MNHEY and SMNVEV (reference sequence). With 2 bases removed from V and 0 bases from J, the gap between germline ends came to 14 bases. CDR3 coding DNA: TGTGCCAGCAGTTTACAGTTTTCCCTGAGCTCCTATAATTCACCCCTCCACTTT. Translated, it gives CASSLQFSLSSYNSPLHF.

The chain joins TRBV5-4 to TRBJ1-1, with no clear D. This CDR3 has 12 amino acids. Germline V gives CDR1 SGHNT, CDR2 YYREEE (reference sequence). V lost 3 bases and J lost 6, with 9 bases in between. CDR3 sequence (DNA): TGTGCCAGCAGCTCTAAAAATGCTGAAGCTTTCTTT. This codes for CASSSKNAEAFF.

The V call is TRBV19, the J call TRBJ1-1; perhaps TRBD1 as D (5 bases). Germline values: CDR1 LNHDA, CDR2 SQIVND (reference sequence). Trimming stripped 7 bases from V and 0 bases from J, with 12 bases between. The CDR3 is 14 residues long. Here the CDR3 reads CASTGSLMNTEAFF. The CDR3 DNA is TGTGCCAGTACAGGGAGCCTCATGAACACTGAAGCTTTCTTT.

This clone is a singleton in its sample. The rearrangement uses TRBV2 and TRBJ1-5; D is ambiguous. The ends were cut back, 6 bases at V and 7 bases at J, with 7 bases in the middle. Germline values: CDR1 SNHLY, CDR2 FYNNEI. The length of the CDR3 is 11 residues. In nucleotides, the CDR3 is TGTGCCAGCAGCACGGACCAGCCCCAGCATTTT. It is translated as CASSTDQPQHF.

V is TRBV5-1 and J is TRBJ2-7; D is unclear. The V and J ends lost 0 bases and 5 bases respectively, with 9 bases between them. This CDR3 is built from 13 residues. Germline V CDR1 and CDR2: SGHRS, YFSETQ. This CDR3 reads CASSLEGSHEQYF. CDR3 nucleotides: TGCGCCAGCAGCTTGGAGGGTTCCCACGAGCAGTACTTC. Together with reference TRBV5-1 and TRBJ2-7, the CDR3 gives the full variable domain: KAGVTQTPRYLIKTRGQQVTLSCSPISGHRSVSWYQQTPGQGLQFLFEYFSETQRNKGNFPGRFSGRQFSNSRSEMNVSTLELGDSALYLCASSLEGSHEQYFGPGTRLTVT.

The genes are TRBV4-2 and TRBJ2-3; TRBD1 matches at 8 bases. V gave up 4 bases and J gave up 1 base; unmatched junction bases: 7. The germline V gene encodes CDR1 LGHNA and CDR2 YNFKEQ. The CDR3 covers 16 residues. The CDR3 DNA reads as TGTGCCAGCAGCCCGCGGACAGGGATAGGCACAGATACGCAGTATTTT. Amino acid sequence: CASSPRTGIGTDTQYF.

The chain uses TRBV7-2 and TRBJ1-1, with D possibly matching TRBD1 (5 bases). Per germline, CDR1 SGHTA and CDR2 FQGNSA. The CDR3 extends over 14 amino acids. Trimming took 1 base from V and 5 from J, leaving 11 bases between them. Written as DNA, the CDR3 is TGTGCCAGCAGCTTAGGGGCAGGGATAACTGAAGCTTTCTTT. Protein: CASSLGAGITEAFF. Filled out from reference TRBV7-2 and TRBJ1-1, the complete variable domain reads GAGVSQSPSNKVTEKGKDVELRCDPISGHTALYWYRQSLGQGLEFLIYFQGNSAPDKSGLPSDRFSAERTGGSVSTLTIQRTQQEDSAVYLCASSLGAGITEAFFGQGTRLTVV.

Comment on this clone: One end of the junction is discordant with germline, which a read error may explain. The CDR3 protein is CASSEDGQEDSPLHF. The CDR3 DNA sequence: TGTGCCAGCAGCGAAGACGGACAGGAGGATTCACCCCTCCACTTT. The chain is built from TRBV2 and TRBJ1-6, with 7 bases aligning to TRBD1. Looked up from germline, CDR1 is SNHLY and CDR2 is FYNNEI. The CDR3 covers 15 residues.

The V and J genes are TRBV29-1 and TRBJ2-7; maybe TRBD1 (6 bases). This CDR3 is built from 13 residues. The ends were cut back, 4 bases at V and 3 bases at J, with 13 bases in the middle. CDR1 is SQVTM, CDR2 ANQGSEA, per germline. CDR3 loop: CSVVRQENYEQYF. DNA for the CDR3: TGCAGCGTTGTCCGACAGGAGAACTACGAGCAGTACTTC.

The chain joins TRBV3-1 (or the pseudogene TRBV3-2) to TRBJ1-1; D call uncertain. Germline lookup yields CDR1 LGHDT and CDR2 YNNKEL (reference sequence). There are 13 residues in the CDR3. Trimming took off 0 bases at V and 11 bases at J, with 13 bases between the two ends. The CDR3 nucleotides read TGTGCCAGCAGCCAAGATGGGCAGGTTCGGGCTTTCTTT. As protein: CASSQDGQVRAFF.